The 25 T cell receptor beta chains in this list originate from one sample, sequenced in a study of blood T cell repertoires in COVID-19. The method was immunoSEQ multiplex PCR; TCRdb's version includes in-frame clones alone and lacks a portion of them. The sample yields hundreds of thousands of clones, more than 85% seen once. Sequencing was carried out using peripheral blood. The receptors originated from a man between 70 and 80 years old with acute or convalescent COVID-19.

V and J are TRBV10-3 and TRBJ2-1; D perhaps matches TRBD2 (7 bases). With 0 bases removed from V and 0 bases from J, the gap between germline ends came to 21 bases. Germline V gene lookup returns CDR1 ENHRY and CDR2 SYGVKD. This CDR3 is 20 amino acids long. CDR3 protein: CAISESQGWGGTSSYNEQFF. The CDR3 coding sequence is TGTGCCATCAGTGAGTCTCAGGGGTGGGGGGGGACAAGCTCCTACAATGAGCAGTTCTTC.

This chain links TRBV6-5 with TRBJ1-5; the match to TRBD1 covers 8 bases. After removal of 6 bases from V and 2 bases from J, the junction contained 6 bases not matched to a gene. Per germline, CDR1 MNHEY and CDR2 SVGAGI. The CDR3 has 15 residues. CDR3 region: CASRKTGEGNQPQHF. CDR3 DNA: TGTGCCAGCAGAAAGACAGGGGAGGGCAATCAGCCCCAGCATTTT.

The chain uses TRBV3-1 (or the pseudogene TRBV3-2) and TRBJ1-1; D remains unclear. With 1 base removed from V and 10 bases from J, the gap between germline ends came to 10 bases. The germline V gene has CDR1 LGHDT and CDR2 YNNKEL (reference sequence). The length of the CDR3 is 12 residues. In nucleotides, the CDR3 is TGTGCCAGCAGCCAAGGTGAAATGGCAGCTTTCTTT. Translation gives CASSQGEMAAFF.

The chain joins TRBV18 to TRBJ1-3; no definite D call. The CDR3 runs 16 residues. Trimming removed 3 bases at V and 0 bases at J, with 12 bases between. Germline values: CDR1 KGHSH, CDR2 LQKENI. The DNA for the CDR3 is TGTGCCAGCTCACCTCGGTTTGAGAGCTCTGGAAACACCATATATTTT. As protein: CASSPRFESSGNTIYF.

The chain is built from TRBV9 and TRBJ1-6; D perhaps matches TRBD1 (6 bases). The CDR3 consists of 15 residues. V gave up 0 bases and J gave up 9 bases, with 13 bases separating them. Per the germline V gene, CDR1 is SGDLS and CDR2 is YYNGEE. CDR3 sequence reads: CASSVVGQGPSPLHF. CDR3 DNA: TGTGCCAGCAGCGTAGTTGGGCAGGGGCCTTCACCCCTCCACTTT. Full variable domain (missing parts from reference TRBV9 and TRBJ1-6): DSGVTQTPKHLITATGQRVTLRCSPRSGDLSVYWYQQSLDQGLQFLIQYYNGEERAKGNILERFSAQQFPDLHSELNLSSLELGDSALYFCASSVVGQGPSPLHFGNGTRLTVT.

The rearrangement joins TRBV6-2 or TRBV6-3 to TRBJ1-5; 8 nucleotides agree with TRBD1. The V and J ends lost 2 bases and 8 bases, in that order; junction bases with no gene match: 11. This CDR3 contains 16 residues. Germline CDR1 reads MNHEY; CDR2 reads SVGEGT. CDR3 nucleotide sequence: TGTGCCAGCAGTTACAGGTGGCAGGGGGCTGGCGAGCCCCAGCATTTT. Its translation is CASSYRWQGAGEPQHF.

J is TRBJ2-1 and V is TRBV5-1, with TRBD2 matching over 8 bases. CDR3 length equals 15 residues. CDR1 is SGHRS and CDR2 is YFSETQ in the germline V gene. The junction had 6 bases not matched to a gene; V was cut back by 3 bases and J by 4 bases. DNA for the CDR3: TGCGCCAGCAGCTGGAGCGGGGGAGCTTACAATGAGCAGTTCTTC. Encoded protein: CASSWSGGAYNEQFF.

The chain recombines TRBV12-3 or TRBV12-4 with TRBJ1-2, with 7 nucleotides matching TRBD1. This CDR3 spans 13 amino acids. The junction had 5 bases not matched to a gene; V was cut back by 5 bases and J by 5 bases. CDR3 in DNA: TGTGCCAGCAGTCCTACAGGGGATTATGGCTACACCTTC. As protein: CASSPTGDYGYTF.

The rearrangement joins TRBV28 to TRBJ2-7; 8 bases agree with TRBD1. Germline loops: CDR1 MDHEN, CDR2 SYDVKM. J gave up 2 bases and V 8 bases, and 5 bases lay outside the gene matches. This CDR3 region has 13 residues. In DNA, the CDR3 is TGTGCCAGCGGCATACAGGGGGCCTACGAGCAGTACTTC. Translating it yields CASGIQGAYEQYF.

The chain has TRBV18 and TRBJ2-4; 14 nucleotides align to TRBD2. The length of the CDR3 is 20 residues. V lost 2 bases to trimming and J lost 0 bases; unmatched junction nucleotides: 9. Germline CDR1 and CDR2: KGHSH and LQKENI. CDR3 in amino acids: CASSPSPGLAGVQAKNIQYF. The CDR3 DNA sequence: TGTGCCAGCTCACCAAGTCCGGGACTAGCGGGGGTTCAAGCCAAAAACATTCAGTACTTC.

This clone has just one count. V and J are TRBV27 and TRBJ2-7; D may be TRBD2 (5 bases). CDR1 is MNHEY, CDR2 SMNVEV, per germline (reference sequence). Trimming stripped 3 bases from V and 0 bases from J, with 12 bases between. This CDR3 is built from 15 residues. CDR3 bases: TGTGCCAGCAGTTTGAGACGGGGAACCTCCTACGAGCAGTACTTC. As protein: CASSLRRGTSYEQYF.

The J gene is TRBJ2-3, the V gene TRBV7-3; 8 positions agree with TRBD2. This CDR3 spans 17 amino acids. V was clipped by 5 bases and J by 1 base; unmatched bases: 11. The germline V gene encodes CDR1 SGHTA and CDR2 FQGTGA. CDR3 protein: CASSPLPLAGGTDTQYF. CDR3 DNA sequence: TGTGCCAGCAGCCCCCTCCCCCTAGCGGGTGGCACAGATACGCAGTATTTT.

The gene calls are TRBV29-1 and TRBJ1-3, with no clear D. With 4 bases removed from V and 4 bases from J, the gap between germline ends came to 8 bases. The germline V gene has CDR1 SQVTM and CDR2 ANQGSEA. The CDR3 runs to 12 residues. CDR3 bases: TGCAGCGTTGCGGGGAACGGAAACACCATATATTTT. Translating it yields CSVAGNGNTIYF.

The chain couples TRBV2 to TRBJ1-1; tentatively, D is TRBD1 (6 bases). This CDR3 spans 13 amino acids. In germline, CDR1 is SNHLY, CDR2 FYNNEI. Trimming removed 6 bases from V and 11 bases from J, with 19 bases in between. CDR3 amino acids: CASSAKLQGDAFF. The CDR3 DNA is TGTGCCAGCAGCGCAAAGTTACAGGGTGACGCTTTCTTT.

This clone showed up just a few times. J is TRBJ2-1 and V is TRBV4-1, with no clear D. The CDR3 extends over 12 amino acids. Germline CDR1 and CDR2: MGHRA and YSYEKL. V was pared by 0 bases and J by 13 bases, with 10 bases between. The CDR3 sequence is CASSQDGRQQFF. CDR3 bases: TGCGCCAGCAGCCAAGATGGCCGCCAACAGTTCTTC.

In this sample, this clone turned up a few times. This chain links TRBV25-1 with TRBJ2-7; 10 bases are a match to TRBD1. Germline loops: CDR1 MGHDK, CDR2 SYGVNS. The ends lost 2 bases at V and 4 bases at J; junction bases unmatched: 2. The CDR3 is 14 residues long. CDR3 sequence (DNA): TGTGCCAGCAGTGAAGGACAGGGGGTATACGAGCAGTACTTC. This encodes CASSEGQGVYEQYF.

The CDR3 sequence: CASSPTIGLGSSGNTIYF. The CDR3 DNA is TGTGCCAGCTCACCCACAATTGGGCTTGGGAGCTCTGGAAACACCATATATTTT. The J gene is TRBJ1-3, the V gene TRBV18; unclear D gene. The germline V gene encodes CDR1 KGHSH and CDR2 LQKENI. V dropped 3 bases and J dropped 0 bases, with 18 bases sitting between them. This CDR3 contains 18 residues.

V and J are TRBV7-3 and TRBJ2-7; 8 bases match TRBD1. Germline CDR1 is SGHTA and CDR2 is FQGTGA. Trimming cost V 5 bases and J 2 bases; bases outside gene matches: 8. This CDR3 has 15 amino acids. DNA of the CDR3: TGTGCCAGCAGCCTATCAGGGGGCGGTGCCTACGAGCAGTACTTC. Amino acids: CASSLSGGGAYEQYF.

The chain is built from TRBV4-3 and TRBJ2-5; weak D call: TRBD2 (6 bases). The V gene lost 0 bases and the J gene lost 5 bases, with 13 bases spanning the gap. The CDR3 is 15 amino acids. Germline lookup yields CDR1 LGHNA and CDR2 YSLEER. The CDR3 coding sequence is TGCGCCAGCAGCCAAGATAAGGCGGGGAAGGAGACCCAGTACTTC. The encoded protein is CASSQDKAGKETQYF.

The gene calls are TRBV7-6 and TRBJ2-1, with TRBD2 matching over 8 bases. Per the germline V gene, CDR1 is SGHVS and CDR2 is FNYEAQ. V shed 4 bases, J shed 4 bases, and the junction held 6 bases outside the gene matches. This CDR3 is 15 amino acids long. CDR3 bases: TGTGCCAGCAGCTCCCCCCGGGAGGGGTACAATGAGCAGTTCTTC. Translated: CASSSPREGYNEQFF.

This clone was observed a single time. This CDR3 is also generated by other DNA sequences in the sample. The gene calls are TRBV18 and TRBJ2-5; D remains ambiguous. With 3 bases removed from V and 1 base from J, the gap between germline ends came to 6 bases. The CDR3 has 13 residues. CDR1 and CDR2 (germline): KGHSH, LQKENI. CDR3 amino acids: CASSPGSQETQYF. CDR3 in DNA: TGTGCCAGCTCACCTGGCAGCCAAGAGACCCAGTACTTC.

The chain employs TRBV7-9 and TRBJ2-7; D unresolved. The CDR3 loop spans 15 amino acids. Germline CDR1 SEHNR, CDR2 FQNEAQ (reference sequence). Trimming stripped 1 base from V and 4 bases from J, with 14 bases between. This chain's CDR3 is CASSLVLHFPYEQYF. The CDR3 region has the DNA TGTGCCAGCAGCTTAGTGCTTCACTTCCCTTACGAGCAGTACTTC.

Notes on this clone: Other DNA sequences in the same sample also yield this CDR3. This chain joins TRBV12-3 or TRBV12-4 and TRBJ1-5; no clear D. The V end was cut by 1 base, the J end by 6 bases, with 4 bases between. This CDR3 has 12 amino acids. The CDR3, as DNA: TGTGCCAGCAGTTTAGGCAGTCAGCCCCAGCATTTT. Protein product: CASSLGSQPQHF.

The DNA for the CDR3 is TGCGCCAGCAGCTTGACAGGACAGGGCCCTTCCTACGAGCAGTACTTC. It translates to CASSLTGQGPSYEQYF. J is TRBJ2-7 and V is TRBV5-1; 8 positions agree with TRBD1. The ends lost 1 base at V and 1 base at J; junction bases unmatched: 7. Germline V gene sequence: CDR1 SGHRS, CDR2 YFSETQ. This CDR3 has 16 amino acids.

This chain connects TRBV15 to TRBJ1-5; TRBD1 is a possible D gene (5 bases). This CDR3 is 15 amino acids long. Trimming removed 3 bases from V and 6 bases from J, with 15 bases in between. CDR1 and CDR2 (germline): LNHNV, YYDKDF (reference sequence). The CDR3 sequence is CATSSEGRESQPQHF. CDR3 nucleotides: TGTGCCACCAGCAGCGAAGGCAGGGAAAGTCAGCCCCAGCATTTT.